This passage covers 21 T cell receptor beta chains from one sample sequenced in a study of blood T cells in healthy people across ages. The use of a sample-barcoded 5' primer and a J-beta primer mix characterized a second PCR of roughly 6 to 11 cycles. TCRdb processed the 5' RACE reads anew with MiXCR; each CDR3 protein has one entry. The data contain roughly 1.7 million distinct CDR3 sequences, 30% to 40% of them singletons. The sample comprised blood. Every receptor here comes from a woman aged 25 to 39 in good health.

V gene TRBV4-2 combines with J gene TRBJ2-1; 7 nucleotides match TRBD2. V shed 4 bases, J shed 4 bases, and the junction held 10 bases outside the gene matches. The CDR3 sequence is 16 residues long. CDR1 and CDR2 (germline): LGHNA, YNFKEQ. CDR3: CASSPRRGDRYNEQFF. The CDR3 coding sequence is TGTGCCAGCAGCCCTCGCCGGGGGGACCGATACAATGAGCAGTTCTTC.

This clonotype appeared a few times. The chain recombines TRBV9 with TRBJ2-7; perhaps TRBD1 as D (5 bases). The germline V gene has CDR1 SGDLS and CDR2 YYNGEE. The CDR3 covers 15 residues. V dropped 4 bases and J dropped 3 bases, with 17 bases sitting between them. CDR3 bases: TGTGCCAGCAGCCCCGGCTGGGGCAGGGACTACGAGCAGTACTTC. It translates to CASSPGWGRDYEQYF.

This clonotype was seen a handful of times. The CDR3 loop is CSALGTSGDAYNEQFF. The CDR3 region has the DNA TGCAGTGCTTTGGGGACTAGCGGCGACGCCTACAATGAGCAGTTCTTC. The J gene is TRBJ2-1, the V gene TRBV20-1; the match to TRBD2 covers 11 bases. This CDR3 has 16 residues. The J segment lost 2 bases and the V segment lost 5 bases, leaving 8 bases of the junction unmatched. Per the germline V gene, CDR1 is DFQATT and CDR2 is SNEGSKA (reference sequence).

The CDR3 DNA reads as TGCAGCGTTATAGGGAGACAGGGAGGAGAGACCCAGTACTTC. It is translated as CSVIGRQGGETQYF. The gene calls are TRBV29-1 and TRBJ2-5; D might be TRBD1 (7 bases). CDR1 and CDR2 from the germline V gene are SQVTM and ANQGSEA. V gave up 5 bases and J gave up 4 bases, with 17 bases separating them. The CDR3 consists of 14 residues.

Turning to this clonotype: A junction boundary mismatches the germline segment, possibly from a read error. The rearrangement links TRBV10-3 to TRBJ2-7; maybe TRBD2 (6 bases). CDR1 and CDR2 from the germline V gene are ENHRY and SYGVKD. This CDR3 comprises 14 residues. This chain's CDR3 is CASSDMAGTHEQYF. DNA of the CDR3: TGTGCCAGCAGTGATATGGCGGGAACGCACGAGCAGTACTTC.

The gene calls are TRBV30 and TRBJ2-7, with unresolved D. The V gene lost 0 bases and the J gene lost 2 bases, with 8 bases spanning the gap. In germline, CDR1 is GTSNPN, CDR2 SVGIG (reference sequence). There are 13 residues in the CDR3. The CDR3 nucleotides are TGTGCCTGGAGTGTAGGAGTAGCCTACGAGCAGTACTTC. Protein: CAWSVGVAYEQYF.

The CDR3 protein is CASSLELERYYEQYF. The CDR3 DNA sequence: TGCGCCAGCAGCTTGGAACTAGAAAGGTATTACGAGCAGTACTTC. The V and J genes are TRBV5-1 and TRBJ2-7; D may be TRBD2 (5 bases). Germline V gene data show CDR1 as SGHRS and CDR2 as YFSETQ. The CDR3 runs to 15 residues. Trimming stripped 0 bases from V and 4 bases from J, with 14 bases between.

This sequence joins TRBV29-1 and TRBJ1-1, with 11 bases matching TRBD1. CDR3 length: 14 residues. The germline gives CDR1 SQVTM, CDR2 ANQGSEA. V shed 7 bases and J 3 bases; nucleotides not matched to a gene: 7. The CDR3 loop reads CSARTGGRDTEAFF. The CDR3 DNA sequence: TGCAGCGCCCGGACAGGGGGCAGGGACACTGAAGCTTTCTTT.

This clonotype has ten or more counts. V is TRBV29-1 and J is TRBJ2-3; 12 nucleotides agree with TRBD2. This CDR3 contains 15 residues. V gave up 4 bases and J gave up 5 bases; unmatched junction bases: 7. From germline, CDR1 is SQVTM and CDR2 ANQGSEA. The CDR3 DNA follows: TGCAGCGTTGCAGCTAGCGGGGGGGCCAGAGATACGCAGTATTTT. It yields the protein CSVAASGGARDTQYF.

This clonotype came up a few times. The gene calls are TRBV2 and TRBJ2-6; TRBD1 is a possible D gene (5 bases). Germline lookup yields CDR1 SNHLY and CDR2 FYNNEI. The CDR3 is made up of 16 amino acids. V lost 6 bases and J lost 2, with 14 bases in between. The CDR3 is CASSLLGRAGANVLTF. In nucleotides, the CDR3 is TGTGCCAGCAGCCTCCTGGGCAGGGCTGGGGCCAACGTCCTGACTTTC.

This chain joins TRBV4-1 and TRBJ2-7; 13 bases agree with TRBD2. This CDR3 has 16 residues. From germline, CDR1 is MGHRA and CDR2 YSYEKL. The V gene end was trimmed by 4 bases and the J gene end by 7 bases; junction bases not matched to a gene: 10. This chain's CDR3 is CASSPGLAGAPKEQYF. The CDR3 DNA reads TGCGCCAGCAGCCCCGGACTAGCGGGGGCTCCTAAGGAGCAGTACTTC.

This clonotype was seen a handful of times. V is TRBV27 and J is TRBJ2-7; TRBD1 matches at 8 bases. V lost 6 bases, J lost 3 bases, and 13 bases stayed unmatched. This CDR3 spans 16 amino acids. Germline V lookup: CDR1 MNHEY, CDR2 SMNVEV (reference sequence). CDR3 in DNA: TGTGCCAGCAGGCCCATCGGACAGGGCCAGGACTACGAGCAGTACTTC. This encodes CASRPIGQGQDYEQYF.

The chain carries TRBV6-1 and TRBJ1-5; 9 bases map to TRBD1. CDR3 length: 14 residues. The junction had 4 bases not matched to a gene; V was cut back by 6 bases and J by 4 bases. Germline V lookup: CDR1 MNHNS, CDR2 SASEGT. The DNA of the CDR3 is TGTGCCAGCAGAGAGGGACAGGGAAATCAGCCCCAGCATTTT. Residues: CASREGQGNQPQHF.

The V gene is TRBV27, the J gene TRBJ1-5; TRBD1 is a possible D gene (5 bases). The CDR3 length is 15 residues. CDR1 MNHEY and CDR2 SMNVEV come from the germline V gene (reference sequence). The ends were cut back, 6 bases at V and 0 bases at J, with 12 bases in the middle. The CDR3 bases are TGTGCCAGCAGGGGTGGGACGGTTAGCAATCAGCCCCAGCATTTT. It is translated as CASRGGTVSNQPQHF.

V usage is TRBV2 and J usage is TRBJ2-5; D uncertain. V lost 3 bases and J 0 bases, leaving 20 bases between the germline ends. The CDR3 has 18 residues. Germline-derived CDR1 and CDR2 are SNHLY and FYNNEI. For the CDR3, the DNA is TGTGCCAGCAGTGATTCCATCCTGTTGGTCGGATACCAAGAGACCCAGTACTTC. This codes for CASSDSILLVGYQETQYF.

The sample holds many counts of this clonotype. The chain links TRBV20-1 to TRBJ2-5; D gene uncertain. V lost 0 bases and J lost 3, with 8 bases in between. Germline CDR1 reads DFQATT; CDR2 reads SNEGSKA (reference sequence). The CDR3 length is 13 residues. For the CDR3, the DNA is TGCAGTGCTAGAGATTTAGGGAAAGAGACCCAGTACTTC. It yields the protein CSARDLGKETQYF.

The chain employs TRBV5-1 and TRBJ2-3; either TRBD1 or TRBD2 may supply D (6 bases each). Germline assignment: CDR1 SGHRS and CDR2 YFSETQ. Trimming stripped 4 bases from V and 4 bases from J, with 13 bases between. This CDR3 has 14 residues. CDR3 region: CASSPTGGSDTQYF. CDR3 bases: TGCGCCAGCAGCCCGACAGGAGGGTCAGATACGCAGTATTTT.

In its sample, this clonotype was seen once. A much more abundant neighbour one base away suggests this may be a read error. The chain is built from TRBV27 and TRBJ2-7; the D is unclear. The CDR3 contains 12 residues. From germline, CDR1 is MNHEY and CDR2 SMNVEV (reference sequence). Trimming cost V 6 bases and J 3 bases, with 9 bases left between them. Written as DNA, the CDR3 is TGTGCCAGCAGGGGCTGCCTCTACGAGCAGTACTTC. Translating it yields CASRGCLYEQYF.

V is TRBV6-1 and J is TRBJ1-1, with 12 bases lining up with TRBD1. J gave up 3 bases and V 6 bases, and 2 bases lay outside the gene matches. The V gene's germline CDR1 is MNHNS and CDR2 SASEGT. There are 14 residues in the CDR3. CDR3 residues: CASRGTGGHTEAFF. The CDR3 DNA follows: TGTGCCAGCAGGGGGACAGGGGGCCACACTGAAGCTTTCTTT.

The chain is built from TRBV12-3 or TRBV12-4 and TRBJ2-1; the D gene is possibly TRBD2 (5 bases). Trimming cost V 3 bases and J 1 base, with 10 bases left between them. This CDR3 is built from 15 residues. The CDR3 region is CASSLFEGSYNEQFF. The CDR3 DNA reads TGTGCCAGCAGTTTGTTCGAGGGATCCTACAATGAGCAGTTCTTC.

The chain links TRBV5-6 to TRBJ1-1; D unresolved. The CDR3 is 17 amino acids. Trimming left V 3 bases short and J 4 bases short, with 22 bases between. The germline V gene encodes CDR1 SGHDT and CDR2 YYEEEE. This chain's CDR3 is CASSWYWLSPVGTEAFF. CDR3 DNA: TGTGCCAGCAGCTGGTACTGGTTATCCCCAGTGGGCACTGAAGCTTTCTTT.